This T cell receptor beta chain was recovered during a study of shared clonotypes between healthy human individuals. Whole-study results and caveats: Expectations were that clonotype sharing among donors would be affected by sequencing depth. It was the few donors that limited the genetic and exposure-history diversity represented.

Details on this clone: The antigen is not known.

When replicate PCRs were run on unsorted PBMC, they used about 300 ng DNA, 30,000 to 35,000 T cell genomes. Authors' data handling: ImmunoSEQ sequences covered only the junction and lacked quality scores; filtering therefore differed. Libraries were prepared by immunoSEQ multiplex PCR; TCRdb keeps only in-frame clonotypes and omits some of them. V, J and clone size are those of that table, while D and trimming were read from the DNA. The repertoire has about 480,000 clones, less than 85% of them found once; the top ten carry 13%. The CDR3 consists of 18 residues. The germline gives CDR1 KGHSH, CDR2 LQKENI. Trimming took 2 bases from V and 5 from J; bases not matched to a gene: 10.

The sequence derives from a woman in her thirties or forties in good health. Some clones in this sample may be carry-over from other donors' samples. The gene calls are TRBV18 and TRBJ2-1; 12 nucleotides match TRBD1. Input material: PBMCs. The CDR3 spells CASSPWAPGTGGNNEQFF. The CDR3 DNA follows: TGTGCCAGCTCACCATGGGCTCCCGGGACAGGGGGCAACAATGAGCAGTTCTTC.